The 31 T cell receptor beta chains below come from one sample, sequenced in a study of low-dose radiotherapy and immunotherapy resistance in tumors. The time point was: before trial treatment. TRAV- and TRBV-specific primers primed first-strand cDNA, covering alpha and beta chains. Using a constant-region primer together with a V-primer adapter, TCRs were subjected to around 20 PCR cycles of amplification. From the reads, TCRdb called clonotypes with MiXCR, one entry per CDR3 protein. The sample yields 59,000 or so distinct CDR3 sequences, 26% seen once. The source material was PBMCs, sampled before treatment. Receptor source: a male donor with rectosigmoid adenocarcinoma.

This clonotype has a handful of counts. The chain joins TRBV14 to TRBJ1-5; D unclear. The V gene lost 5 bases and the J gene lost 4 bases, with 6 bases spanning the gap. CDR3 length: 12 amino acids. The germline V gene has CDR1 SGHDN and CDR2 FVKESK. CDR3 bases: TGTGCCAGCAGCAACGGTAATCAGCCCCAGCATTTT. This codes for CASSNGNQPQHF.

This clonotype has a count of ten or more. The rearrangement uses TRBV27 and TRBJ2-1, with unresolved D. V lost 0 bases to trimming and J lost 0 bases, with 9 bases between them. The CDR3 covers 16 residues. Germline V gene lookup returns CDR1 MNHEY and CDR2 SMNVEV (reference sequence). The CDR3, as DNA: TGTGCCAGCAGTTTATCTGAGACATTCTCCTACAATGAGCAGTTCTTC. It yields the protein CASSLSETFSYNEQFF.

V usage is TRBV21-1 and J usage is TRBJ2-5; TRBD2 is taken as the D call from the table, unchecked against the DNA. TRBV21-1 has pseudogene status. The CDR3 is made up of 17 amino acids. The CDR3 reads CASSKRRVEVYGETQYF. DNA of the CDR3: TGTGCCAGCAGCAAAAGACGAGTGGAGGTCTACGGTGAGACCCAGTACTTC.

This chain uses TRBV29-1 with TRBJ1-3; TRBD1 is a possible D gene (6 bases). The CDR3 totals 16 residues. Trimming stripped 6 bases from V and 2 bases from J, with 20 bases between. Germline V gives CDR1 SQVTM, CDR2 ANQGSEA. CDR3 sequence (DNA): TGCAGCGTGGGGGGAACAGGGATGTCTACTGGAAACACCATATATTTT. It specifies CSVGGTGMSTGNTIYF. The full variable domain, its missing parts supplied by reference TRBV29-1 and TRBJ1-3, is SAVISQKPSRDICQRGTSLTIQCQVDSQVTMMFWYRQQPGQSLTLIATANQGSEATYESGFVIDKFPISRPNLTFSTLTVSNMSPEDSSIYLCSVGGTGMSTGNTIYFGEGSWLTVV.

This clonotype came up many times. V is TRBV10-3 and J is TRBJ1-5, with a weak D call TRBD1 (6 bases). The V gene lost 6 bases and the J gene lost 4 bases, with 13 bases spanning the gap. The CDR3 totals 14 residues. Germline CDR1 is ENHRY and CDR2 is SYGVKD. The CDR3 region is CAISGQSGNQPQHF. CDR3 bases: TGTGCCATCAGCGGACAGTCAGGAAATCAGCCCCAGCATTTT.

The chain carries TRBV29-1 and TRBJ2-3; 8 nucleotides line up with TRBD1. CDR3 length equals 12 residues. Germline V lookup: CDR1 SQVTM, CDR2 ANQGSEA. Unmatched junction bases numbered 1, after V lost 7 bases and J lost 1 base. The CDR3 protein is CSEGQGTDTQYF. The CDR3 coding sequence is TGCAGCGAGGGACAGGGCACAGATACGCAGTATTTT.

Ten or more counts support this clonotype. The gene calls are TRBV5-1 and TRBJ2-5, with 8 nucleotides matching TRBD2. V dropped 1 base and J dropped 3; count of bases not matched to a gene: 8. The germline V gene encodes CDR1 SGHRS and CDR2 YFSETQ. The CDR3 has 16 residues. In nucleotides, the CDR3 is TGCGCCAGCAGCTTGTGGGAGCGGGGGATCGAAGAGACCCAGTACTTC. Translation gives CASSLWERGIEETQYF. Variable domain in full (rest from reference TRBV5-1 and TRBJ2-5): KAGVTQTPRYLIKTRGQQVTLSCSPISGHRSVSWYQQTPGQGLQFLFEYFSETQRNKGNFPGRFSGRQFSNSRSEMNVSTLELGDSALYLCASSLWERGIEETQYFGPGTRLLVL.

This clonotype showed up many times. This sequence joins TRBV19 and TRBJ2-4; TRBD2 might be the D (5 bases). CDR3 size: 14 residues. The V gene lost 7 bases and the J gene lost 2 bases, with 12 bases spanning the gap. Germline values: CDR1 LNHDA, CDR2 SQIVND (reference sequence). The CDR3 protein is CASKDPGTKNIQYF. The CDR3 nucleotides are TGTGCCAGTAAGGATCCGGGGACCAAAAACATTCAGTACTTC.

Details on this clonotype: A far more abundant clone sits one base away, making this likely a read error. The DNA of the CDR3 is TGTGCCAGCAGCGCCGGGACACAACATGGACCCATCTACAATGAGCAGTTCTTC. Protein sequence: CASSAGTQHGPIYNEQFF. This chain connects TRBV4-2 to TRBJ2-1; D is possibly TRBD1 (6 bases). The CDR3 length is 18 residues. Germline values: CDR1 LGHNA, CDR2 YNFKEQ. V dropped 5 bases and J dropped 3 bases, with 23 bases sitting between them.

This clonotype was observed many times. V usage is TRBV11-2 and J usage is TRBJ2-1, with D possibly matching TRBD2 (5 bases). The CDR3 is 12 amino acids. Germline CDR1 SGHAT, CDR2 FQNNGV. Trimming stripped 5 bases from V and 7 bases from J, with 9 bases between. The CDR3 loop reads CASSEGRNEQFF. The CDR3 DNA sequence: TGTGCCAGCAGCGAGGGTAGGAATGAGCAGTTCTTC.

This clonotype has ten or more counts. The chain uses TRBV6-2 or TRBV6-3 and TRBJ2-7, with D uncertain. The V and J ends lost 7 bases and 2 bases respectively, with 21 bases between them. Germline CDR1 and CDR2: MNHEY and SVGEGT. This CDR3 has 16 residues. Here the CDR3 reads CASTDGPSLGTYEQYF. The CDR3 bases are TGTGCCAGCACGGACGGACCGAGCTTGGGTACCTACGAGCAGTACTTC.

This clonotype was found many times. The J gene is TRBJ2-1, the V gene TRBV15; TRBD2 is a possible D gene (7 bases). This CDR3 spans 18 amino acids. CDR1 and CDR2 from the germline V gene are LNHNV and YYDKDF (reference sequence). The V end was cut by 0 bases, the J end by 1 base, with 16 bases between. This chain's CDR3 is CATSREGAGATSYNEQFF. The CDR3 bases are TGTGCCACCAGCAGAGAAGGGGCGGGGGCAACATCCTACAATGAGCAGTTCTTC.

Many counts were recorded for this clonotype. The gene calls are TRBV6-2 or TRBV6-3 and TRBJ2-6; D is tentatively TRBD1 or TRBD2 (5 bases each). This CDR3 region has 15 residues. CDR1 is MNHEY and CDR2 is SVGEGT in the germline V gene. Trimming took off 7 bases at V and 2 bases at J, with 12 bases between the two ends. In DNA, the CDR3 is TGTGCCAGCAATGAGGGGCCTCCTGGGGCCAACGTCCTGACTTTC. Amino acid sequence: CASNEGPPGANVLTF.

V and J are TRBV4-2 and TRBJ2-7; 14 nucleotides line up with TRBD2. V was pared by 0 bases and J by 5 bases, with 6 bases of the junction left unmatched. This CDR3 comprises 17 residues. Germline V gene data show CDR1 as LGHNA and CDR2 as YNFKEQ. The DNA of the CDR3 is TGTGCCAGCAGCCAAGATGGGACTAGCGGGGGTAGGAACGAGCAGTACTTC. Residues: CASSQDGTSGGRNEQYF.

This clonotype was detected many times. V is TRBV14 and J is TRBJ2-6; D gene unclear. The CDR3 totals 15 residues. In germline, CDR1 is SGHDN, CDR2 FVKESK. Trimming shortened V by 1 base and J by 3 bases, and 7 bases separated the two germline ends. Here the CDR3 reads CASSQVTGGANVLTF. In DNA form, the CDR3 reads TGTGCCAGCAGCCAAGTAACCGGTGGGGCCAACGTCCTGACTTTC.

This clonotype was observed at least ten times. The chain combines TRBV6-2 or TRBV6-3 with TRBJ2-7, with unresolved D. The CDR3 sequence is 13 residues long. Trimming removed 8 bases at V and 4 bases at J, with 15 bases between. The germline V gene encodes CDR1 MNHEY and CDR2 SVGEGT. The CDR3 nucleotides are TGTGCCAGCCTTTACTTAGGCAAGTACGAGCAGTACTTC. Translating it yields CASLYLGKYEQYF.

This clonotype was detected many times. The chain carries TRBV11-2 and TRBJ2-7; 10 nucleotides match TRBD1. CDR1 SGHAT and CDR2 FQNNGV come from the germline V gene. V gave up 5 bases and J gave up 4 bases; unmatched junction bases: 8. The length of the CDR3 is 15 residues. The CDR3 sequence is CASSASGTGVYEQYF. In DNA form, the CDR3 reads TGTGCCAGCAGCGCATCCGGGACAGGGGTGTACGAGCAGTACTTC.

This chain joins TRBV7-9 and TRBJ2-3; D might be TRBD2 (6 bases). Germline values: CDR1 SEHNR, CDR2 FQNEAQ (reference sequence). The CDR3 contains 15 residues. Trimming removed 1 base from V and 1 base from J, with 9 bases in between. This CDR3 is CASSLGQRGTDTQYF. In DNA, the CDR3 is TGTGCCAGCAGCTTAGGCCAGCGGGGCACAGATACGCAGTATTTT.

The table lists this clonotype with many counts. Written as DNA, the CDR3 is TGTGCCAGCAGCTTAGGGCCTGACTCCTACAATGAGCAGTTCTTC. This gives the protein CASSLGPDSYNEQFF. The chain links TRBV11-2 to TRBJ2-1; D call uncertain. V was pared by 1 base and J by 0 bases, with 7 bases between. The V gene's germline CDR1 is SGHAT and CDR2 FQNNGV. This CDR3 is 15 amino acids long.

The chain employs TRBV10-3 and TRBJ1-2; 12 nucleotides match TRBD1. There are 16 residues in the CDR3. Germline CDR1 and CDR2: ENHRY and SYGVKD. Trimming took 6 bases from V and 7 from J; bases not matched to a gene: 12. The CDR3, as DNA: TGTGCCATCAGACCGGGACAGGGGGCCCCGGAGCCTGGCTACACCTTC. It encodes CAIRPGQGAPEPGYTF.

The J gene is TRBJ2-1, the V gene TRBV4-1; 8 bases agree with TRBD2. The CDR3 contains 17 residues. Germline V gene sequence: CDR1 MGHRA, CDR2 YSYEKL. Unmatched junction bases numbered 11, after V lost 3 bases and J lost 4 bases. The chain's CDR3 is CASSQALRLAIYNEQFF. For the CDR3, the DNA is TGCGCCAGCAGCCAGGCTTTAAGACTAGCGATATACAATGAGCAGTTCTTC.

To note about this clonotype: A far larger clone is off by one base, so a read error is likely. The rearrangement links TRBV29-1 to TRBJ2-5, with a tentative D call TRBD2 (6 bases). The CDR3 is 11 amino acids. Germline loops: CDR1 SQVTM, CDR2 ANQGSEA. V was trimmed by 5 bases and J by 11 bases, leaving 15 bases between them. CDR3 region: CSVRPSDEQYF. In nucleotides, the CDR3 is TGCAGCGTTAGACCTAGCGATGAGCAGTACTTC.

Ten or more counts support this clonotype. The chain joins TRBV29-1 to TRBJ2-5; unclear D gene. CDR1 and CDR2 (germline): SQVTM, ANQGSEA. Trimming removed 0 bases at V and 3 bases at J, with 14 bases between. The CDR3 runs 15 residues. In DNA form, the CDR3 reads TGCAGCGTTGAAGATTCGGGCCTCAGCGAAGAGACCCAGTACTTC. Translation gives CSVEDSGLSEETQYF.

This clonotype was counted at least ten times. The rearrangement links TRBV11-2 to TRBJ2-4; weak D call: TRBD2 (7 bases). The CDR3 covers 12 residues. CDR1 and CDR2 from the germline V gene are SGHAT and FQNNGV. V dropped 11 bases and J dropped 11 bases, with 19 bases sitting between them. CDR3 nucleotides: TGTGCCCGGGCGAGGGGGGGCGTCCTTCAGTACTTC. Protein sequence: CARARGGVLQYF.

Many counts were recorded for this clonotype. The chain joins TRBV7-2 to TRBJ2-7; 7 bases agree with TRBD2. Germline V gives CDR1 SGHTA, CDR2 FQGNSA. The CDR3 covers 14 residues. J gave up 5 bases and V 2 bases, and 6 bases lay outside the gene matches. The CDR3 DNA follows: TGTGCCAGCAGCTTAATCGGGGGGATGAACGAGCAGTACTTC. Protein: CASSLIGGMNEQYF.

The table lists this clonotype with a few counts. The V call is TRBV13, the J call TRBJ2-7, with a possible D match to TRBD1 (6 bases). Trimming removed 2 bases from V and 2 bases from J, with 16 bases in between. Germline loops: CDR1 PRHDT, CDR2 FYEKMQ (reference sequence). The CDR3 sequence is 16 residues long. In nucleotides, the CDR3 is TGTGCCAGCAGCTTACAGGGGTATCAGATCGCCTACGAGCAGTACTTC. Translating it yields CASSLQGYQIAYEQYF. Supplemented by reference TRBV13 and TRBJ2-7, the full variable domain reads AAGVIQSPRHLIKEKRETATLKCYPIPRHDTVYWYQQGPGQDPQFLISFYEKMQSDKGSIPDRFSAQQFSDYHSELNMSSLELGDSALYFCASSLQGYQIAYEQYFGPGTRLTVT.

This clonotype was counted at least ten times. The chain is built from TRBV28 and TRBJ2-5; D may match TRBD1 or TRBD2 (5 bases each). V was pared by 4 bases and J by 6 bases, with 15 bases between. The CDR3 covers 14 residues. Germline V gene sequence: CDR1 MDHEN, CDR2 SYDVKM. The CDR3 DNA is TGTGCCAGCAGTTCCCCCGGGACCCAGAAGACCCAGTACTTC. Its protein product is CASSSPGTQKTQYF.

About this clonotype itself: A far larger clone is only one base removed, so a read error is likely. Here the CDR3 DNA reads TGTGCCAGCAGTGAAGTGCAGGGGCCAGGGCAGACCCAGTTCTTC. Its protein is CASSEVQGPGQTQFF. The rearrangement links TRBV2 to TRBJ2-1; the D gene is possibly TRBD1 (6 bases). The CDR3 spans 15 residues. The V gene lost 1 base and the J gene lost 13 bases, with 20 bases spanning the gap. Germline V lookup: CDR1 SNHLY, CDR2 FYNNEI.

Comment on this clonotype: A read error is the likely source, as a far larger clone sits one nucleotide away. The chain carries TRBV12-3 or TRBV12-4 and TRBJ2-2; TRBD1 matches at 7 bases. There are 15 residues in the CDR3. CDR3 protein: CGSSNTGTATGELFF. CDR3 in DNA: TGTGGCAGCAGTAACACCGGGACAGCTACCGGGGAGCTGTTTTTT.

Many counts were recorded for this clonotype. The gene calls are TRBV7-2 and TRBJ1-2, with D maybe TRBD1 (5 bases). The CDR3 runs 16 residues. The germline gives CDR1 SGHTA, CDR2 FQGNSA. Trimming removed 0 bases at V and 5 bases at J, with 16 bases between. The CDR3, as DNA: TGTGCCAGCAGCTTAGCGCGGAGGATGGGGACTTATGGCTACACCTTC. Protein sequence: CASSLARRMGTYGYTF.

This clonotype ranks as medium-sized. The rearrangement uses TRBV28 and TRBJ2-6, with D unresolved. Germline V gene data show CDR1 as MDHEN and CDR2 as SYDVKM. Trimming stripped 6 bases from V and 2 bases from J, with 5 bases between. This CDR3 spans 13 amino acids. Here the CDR3 DNA reads TGTGCCAGCAGCCGCCCTGGGGCCAACGTCCTGACTTTC. This codes for CASSRPGANVLTF.